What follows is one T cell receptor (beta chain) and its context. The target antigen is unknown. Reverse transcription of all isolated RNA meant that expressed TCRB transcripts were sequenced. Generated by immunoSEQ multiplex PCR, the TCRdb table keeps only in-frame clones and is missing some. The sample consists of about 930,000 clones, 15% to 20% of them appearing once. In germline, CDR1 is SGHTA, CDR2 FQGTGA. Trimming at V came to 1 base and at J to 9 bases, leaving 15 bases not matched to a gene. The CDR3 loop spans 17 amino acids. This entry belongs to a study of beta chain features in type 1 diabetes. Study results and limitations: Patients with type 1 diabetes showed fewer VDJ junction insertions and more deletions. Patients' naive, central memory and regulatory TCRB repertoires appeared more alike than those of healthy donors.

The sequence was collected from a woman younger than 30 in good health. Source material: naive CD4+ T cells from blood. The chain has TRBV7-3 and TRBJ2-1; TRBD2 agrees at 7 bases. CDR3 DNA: TGTGCCAGCAGCTTAATGGATGGGACTACCCCTGTGTTTGAGCAGTTCTTC. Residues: CASSLMDGTTPVFEQFF.